Presented here are 25 T cell receptor beta chains from one specimen sequenced in a study of shared clonotypes between healthy human individuals. Clones were read by immunoSEQ multiplex PCR, and TCRdb kept only the in-frame ones, dropping some. The table lists about 2.4 million clones, 90% to 95% of them singletons. Sequences were obtained from naive CD4+ T cells from PBMCs. Described subset: CD45RA+ positively selected. These receptors were collected from a man between 18 and 35 years old in good health. Some clones in this sample may be carry-over from other donors' samples.

V gene TRBV6-1 combines with J gene TRBJ2-7; D remains ambiguous. V was clipped by 0 bases and J by 4 bases, with 7 bases between them. Germline loops: CDR1 MNHNS, CDR2 SASEGT. This CDR3 spans 13 amino acids. CDR3 residues: CASSEAATYEQYF. Here the CDR3 DNA reads TGTGCCAGCAGTGAAGCGGCCACTTACGAGCAGTACTTC.

The CDR3: CASSEALQGGLAGSYEQYF. CDR3 sequence (DNA): TGTGCCAGCAGTGAAGCGCTTCAGGGGGGGCTAGCGGGCTCCTACGAGCAGTACTTC. The gene calls are TRBV2 and TRBJ2-7; D possibly corresponds to TRBD2 (8 bases). The CDR3 runs 19 residues. V lost 0 bases and J lost 0, with 21 bases in between. Germline V CDR1 and CDR2: SNHLY, FYNNEI.

This clone was picked up one time. V is TRBV5-1 and J is TRBJ2-2; the D is unclear. With 2 bases removed from V and 0 bases from J, the gap between germline ends came to 8 bases. Germline V gene sequence: CDR1 SGHRS, CDR2 YFSETQ. This CDR3 region has 15 residues. The CDR3 spells CASSFESANTGELFF. The DNA for the CDR3 is TGCGCCAGCAGCTTCGAAAGCGCGAACACCGGGGAGCTGTTTTTT.

J is TRBJ2-2 and V is TRBV10-3; D gene ambiguous. This CDR3 is 13 amino acids long. Germline CDR1 ENHRY, CDR2 SYGVKD. V shed 8 bases and J shed 0 bases, with 7 bases lying between them. CDR3 coding DNA: TGTGCCATCCGACGGCCGAACACCGGGGAGCTGTTTTTT. Residues: CAIRRPNTGELFF.

The V call is TRBV5-1, the J call TRBJ1-4, with D hard to call. With 1 base removed from V and 6 bases from J, the gap between germline ends came to 19 bases. Per the germline V gene, CDR1 is SGHRS and CDR2 is YFSETQ. This CDR3 spans 17 amino acids. The CDR3 spells CASSLPWAGGLDEKLFF. The CDR3 nucleotides are TGCGCCAGCAGCTTGCCATGGGCAGGAGGGCTGGATGAAAAACTGTTTTTT.

The V and J genes are TRBV7-8 and TRBJ2-2; 13 nucleotides align to TRBD2. Trimming cost V 3 bases and J 0 bases; bases outside gene matches: 10. This CDR3 comprises 20 residues. Germline V gene sequence: CDR1 SGHVS, CDR2 FQNEAQ. CDR3: CASSFRRQGTSGANTGELFF. DNA for the CDR3: TGTGCCAGCAGCTTCCGCCGGCAGGGGACTAGCGGGGCGAACACCGGGGAGCTGTTTTTT.

CDR3 in DNA: TGTGCCAGCAGCTTATACTTCACTTATAGCCTTGCGTACGAGCAGTACTTC. Translation gives CASSLYFTYSLAYEQYF. V usage is TRBV11-2 and J usage is TRBJ2-5, with D unresolved. The J call could be wrong; TRBJ2-7 is a better fit for the DNA end. From germline, CDR1 is SGHAT and CDR2 FQNNGV. The CDR3 covers 17 residues.

The chain links TRBV5-1 to TRBJ1-2; a possible D gene is TRBD1 (6 bases). V was cut by 1 base and J by 4 bases, with 8 bases left in between. This CDR3 region has 13 residues. Germline V CDR1 and CDR2: SGHRS, YFSETQ. CDR3 DNA: TGCGCCAGCAGCTTGAGGGGGAGCTATGGCTACACCTTC. It encodes CASSLRGSYGYTF.

The chain recombines TRBV7-8 with TRBJ2-7, with 9 positions matching TRBD2. Germline CDR1 is SGHVS and CDR2 is FQNEAQ. The CDR3 has 18 residues. After removal of 4 bases from V and 5 bases from J, the junction contained 18 bases not matched to a gene. CDR3 in amino acids: CASSSIEHRAGGVHEQYF. DNA for the CDR3: TGTGCCAGCAGCTCCATCGAACATAGAGCGGGGGGAGTCCACGAGCAGTACTTC.

The chain couples TRBV7-9 to TRBJ2-7; unclear D gene. The CDR3 totals 15 residues. Germline lookup yields CDR1 SEHNR and CDR2 FQNEAQ (reference sequence). V lost 1 base to trimming and J lost 2 bases, with 12 bases between them. CDR3 sequence reads: CASSLGSPKPYEQYF. CDR3 nucleotide sequence: TGTGCCAGCAGCTTAGGGTCACCGAAACCCTACGAGCAGTACTTC.

The chain employs TRBV6-1 and TRBJ2-5, with D possibly being TRBD1 (6 bases). With 2 bases removed from V and 2 bases from J, the gap between germline ends came to 15 bases. The CDR3 covers 16 residues. The germline V gene encodes CDR1 MNHNS and CDR2 SASEGT. This CDR3 is CASSELLRTVQETQYF. DNA of the CDR3: TGTGCCAGCAGTGAATTACTAAGGACAGTGCAAGAGACCCAGTACTTC.

This rearrangement joins TRBV7-2 to TRBJ2-3; D is uncertain. CDR3 length: 15 residues. The germline gives CDR1 SGHTA, CDR2 FQGNSA. The germline V and J ends were trimmed by 4 bases and 2 bases, with 13 bases remaining between them. CDR3 sequence reads: CASSSPWAPTDTQYF. The DNA of the CDR3 is TGTGCCAGCAGCTCACCCTGGGCCCCCACAGATACGCAGTATTTT.

This clone was recorded only once. The rearrangement links TRBV27 to TRBJ2-4; D is perhaps TRBD2 (6 bases). The CDR3 is 14 amino acids. CDR1 and CDR2 (germline): MNHEY, SMNVEV (reference sequence). Trimming stripped 6 bases from V and 9 bases from J, with 18 bases between. The CDR3 here is CASSRGSSPAIQYF. In nucleotides, the CDR3 is TGTGCCAGCAGCCGGGGGTCTTCTCCGGCCATTCAGTACTTC.

This clone was found a few times. This chain joins TRBV28 and TRBJ1-4; D might be TRBD1 (6 bases). Germline CDR1 MDHEN, CDR2 SYDVKM. This CDR3 has 15 residues. V was shortened by 7 bases and J by 2 bases, with 14 bases between the two germline ends. CDR3 loop: CASTTTGLTNEKLFF. CDR3 in DNA: TGTGCCAGCACTACAACAGGGCTCACTAATGAAAAACTGTTTTTT.

The chain uses TRBV6-6 and TRBJ1-2; D possibly corresponds to TRBD1 (6 bases). Trimming took 8 bases from V and 3 from J, leaving 19 bases between them. This CDR3 spans 15 amino acids. Germline loops: CDR1 MNHNY, CDR2 SVGAGI (reference sequence). The CDR3 coding sequence is TGTGCCAGCCATAACTCCCTACCAGGGGACTATGGCTACACCTTC. Encoded protein: CASHNSLPGDYGYTF.

The rearrangement uses TRBV5-4 and TRBJ2-3; the match to TRBD1 covers 7 bases. V lost 6 bases, J lost 1 base, and 14 bases stayed unmatched. Germline lookup yields CDR1 SGHNT and CDR2 YYREEE (reference sequence). This CDR3 contains 17 residues. The CDR3 here is CASNLRTPGGGTDTQYF. In DNA form, the CDR3 reads TGTGCCAGCAACCTCAGGACCCCAGGGGGTGGCACAGATACGCAGTATTTT.

V is TRBV28 and J is TRBJ1-3; D remains unclear. From germline, CDR1 is MDHEN and CDR2 SYDVKM. V lost 6 bases and J 0 bases, leaving 12 bases between the germline ends. CDR3 length equals 15 residues. The CDR3 reads CASSSQFISGNTIYF. DNA for the CDR3: TGTGCCAGCAGCTCTCAGTTTATCTCTGGAAACACCATATATTTT. Supplemented by reference TRBV28 and TRBJ1-3, the full variable domain reads DVKVTQSSRYLVKRTGEKVFLECVQDMDHENMFWYRQDPGLGLRLIYFSYDVKMKEKGDIPEGYSVSREKKERFSLILESASTNQTSMYLCASSSQFISGNTIYFGEGSWLTVV.

The V and J genes are TRBV7-6 and TRBJ2-3; 10 bases map to TRBD2. The trim removed 4 bases at V and 2 bases at J, leaving 6 bases unmatched. The CDR3 consists of 16 residues. Germline V gives CDR1 SGHVS, CDR2 FNYEAQ. DNA for the CDR3: TGTGCCAGCAGCTCCCTAGCGGGAGTTGTCACAGATACGCAGTATTTT. It encodes CASSSLAGVVTDTQYF.

The chain couples TRBV30 to TRBJ2-1; possible D gene TRBD2, 5 bases. The CDR3 length is 13 residues. V shed 0 bases and J shed 8 bases, with 11 bases lying between them. Germline V gives CDR1 GTSNPN, CDR2 SVGIG (reference sequence). CDR3 amino acids: CAWSVGLGDEQFF. The CDR3 nucleotides are TGTGCCTGGAGTGTAGGGCTCGGGGATGAGCAGTTCTTC. Full variable domain (remainder filled in from reference TRBV30 and TRBJ2-1): SQTIHQWPATLVQPVGSPLSLECTVEGTSNPNLYWYRQAAGRGLQLLFYSVGIGQISSEVPQNLSASRPQDRQFILSSKKLLLSDSGFYLCAWSVGLGDEQFFGPGTRLTVL.

The chain is built from TRBV16 and TRBJ1-1; 8 bases are shared with TRBD1. The CDR3 is 15 amino acids. Germline CDR1 and CDR2: KGHSY and FQNENV. The junction had 3 bases not matched to a gene; V was cut back by 2 bases and J by 1 base. The CDR3: CASSQLDRANTEAFF. The CDR3 nucleotides are TGTGCCAGCAGCCAACTGGACAGGGCGAACACTGAAGCTTTCTTT.

The rearrangement uses TRBV6-5 and TRBJ1-2; weak D call: TRBD1 (5 bases). V shed 8 bases and J shed 2 bases, with 12 bases lying between them. Germline assignment: CDR1 MNHEY and CDR2 SVGAGI. The length of the CDR3 is 13 residues. CDR3: CASVTGVNYGYTF. Here the CDR3 DNA reads TGTGCCAGCGTAACAGGAGTCAACTATGGCTACACCTTC.

This chain uses TRBV13 with TRBJ2-4; unclear D gene. Trimming removed 8 bases from V and 0 bases from J, with 8 bases in between. CDR1 is PRHDT and CDR2 is FYEKMQ in the germline V gene (reference sequence). The CDR3 spans 13 residues. In DNA, the CDR3 is TGTGCCAGCCAACGACTAGCCAAAAACATTCAGTACTTC. Protein: CASQRLAKNIQYF.

The chain carries TRBV5-1 and TRBJ1-2, with 8 bases matching TRBD1. V gave up 6 bases and J gave up 6 bases; unmatched junction bases: 10. CDR3 length: 14 amino acids. Germline V gene lookup returns CDR1 SGHRS and CDR2 YFSETQ. The CDR3 DNA reads as TGCGCCAGCAACTTACAGGGGGACTTTCATGGCTACACCTTC. Amino acid sequence: CASNLQGDFHGYTF.

The chain couples TRBV7-2 to TRBJ2-2; D is possibly TRBD2 (5 bases). This CDR3 spans 13 amino acids. Between the trimmed V and J ends, which lost 4 bases and 7 bases, there was a span of 10 bases. CDR1 is SGHTA and CDR2 is FQGNSA in the germline V gene. CDR3 residues: CASSWRVVGELFF. CDR3 DNA: TGTGCCAGCAGCTGGCGGGTGGTCGGGGAGCTGTTTTTT. Complete variable domain (other parts from reference TRBV7-2 and TRBJ2-2): GAGVSQSPSNKVTEKGKDVELRCDPISGHTALYWYRQSLGQGLEFLIYFQGNSAPDKSGLPSDRFSAERTGGSVSTLTIQRTQQEDSAVYLCASSWRVVGELFFGEGSRLTVL.

To note about this clone: The identical CDR3 is also encoded by other nucleotide sequences in the sample. The rearrangement links TRBV9 to TRBJ2-7; D might be TRBD1 (6 bases). Germline V gene sequence: CDR1 SGDLS, CDR2 YYNGEE. The ends were cut back, 3 bases at V and 0 bases at J, with 10 bases in the middle. The length of the CDR3 is 14 residues. CDR3 sequence: CASSATGSSYEQYF. The CDR3 coding sequence is TGTGCCAGCAGCGCCACAGGGAGCTCCTACGAGCAGTACTTC.